Given below is one T cell receptor (beta chain) in context. Its antigen is not identified. This sample is drawn from a study of T-cell reconstitution after alpha-beta-depleted transplantation in children. Points from the study as a whole: From surviving recipient T cells and thymic progenitors came the high day-60 TCRbeta diversity observed in some patients. Reports say that about two months after transplant, the alpha-beta T cells came out of several hundred graft clones that had expanded. A year post-transplant, T-cell counts and diversity derived mostly from newly produced T cells.

A TCRbeta library incorporating unique molecular identifiers was prepared. TCRdb analysed the PCR reads with MiXCR anew, one entry per CDR3 protein. The table lists about 900,000 distinct CDR3 sequences, roughly 29% of them singletons. Trimming at V came to 1 base and at J to 8 bases, leaving 9 bases not matched to a gene. This CDR3 comprises 16 residues. Germline-derived CDR1 and CDR2 are MDHEN and SYDVKM. V and J are TRBV28 and TRBJ2-1, with 9 bases lining up with TRBD2. The receptor comes from a boy in the first two years of life who had a stem cell transplant for SCID, so the T cells may come from the graft donor. Sequenced here: PBMCs, mostly from graft donor cells, sampled 360 days after TCRalphabeta/CD19-depleted stem cell transplant. The CDR3 reads CASSLYRGGAKDEQFF. CDR3 nucleotides: TGTGCCAGCAGTTTATATCGCGGGGGGGCCAAGGATGAGCAGTTCTTC.